Each of the 5 T cell receptor beta chains below was sequenced from the same sample in a study of neurological immune-mediated disorders. TCRdb re-called the 5' RACE reads with MiXCR, one entry per CDR3 protein. The sample contains about 80,000 distinct CDR3 sequences, over 4.5% of which appear only once. Time point of the sample: longitudinal time-point 2. Sequenced sample: PBMCs. The receptor set was obtained from an older woman with multiple sclerosis.

In this sample, this clonotype turned up many times. The chain links TRBV5-1 to TRBJ2-5; no firm D call. V was trimmed by 1 base and J by 0 bases, leaving 10 bases between them. The CDR3 loop spans 15 amino acids. Germline V gene data show CDR1 as SGHRS and CDR2 as YFSETQ. The DNA for the CDR3 is TGCGCCAGCAGCTTGACCGTGGGGAACCAAGAGACCCAGTACTTC. Translating gives CASSLTVGNQETQYF.

This chain uses TRBV12-3 or TRBV12-4 with TRBJ2-1; TRBD2 aligns across 7 bases. This CDR3 contains 14 residues. V lost 4 bases, J lost 9 bases, and 9 bases stayed unmatched. CDR3 loop: CASSSRLAAGEQFF. Written as DNA, the CDR3 is TGTGCCAGCAGTTCCCGACTAGCCGCCGGTGAGCAGTTCTTC.

The genes are TRBV9 and TRBJ1-3; D is unclear. The germline V gene has CDR1 SGDLS and CDR2 YYNGEE. The CDR3 runs to 14 residues. The V end lost 4 bases, the J end lost 1 base, and 9 bases lay between the germline ends. The CDR3 sequence is CASSSFLSGNTIYF. In nucleotides, the CDR3 is TGTGCCAGCAGCTCCTTTCTTTCTGGAAACACCATATATTTT.

Note on this clonotype: A much bigger clone sits one base away, suggesting this may be a read error. The chain links TRBV29-1 to TRBJ2-7; tentative D call: TRBD2 (6 bases). Germline lookup yields CDR1 SQVTM and CDR2 ANQGSEA. The CDR3 loop spans 11 amino acids. As DNA, the CDR3 is TGCAGCGTTCGGGAGCCGGTACAGGATCAATTC. This codes for CSVREPVQDQF.

This clonotype was seen repeatedly, ten times or more. The chain combines TRBV24-1 with TRBJ1-1; no firm D call. The V end lost 11 bases, the J end lost 4 bases, and 10 bases lay between the germline ends. CDR1 and CDR2 from the germline V gene are KGHDR and SFDVKD. This CDR3 is built from 11 residues. The CDR3 sequence: CAIARVTEAFF. The CDR3 nucleotides are TGTGCCATCGCTCGGGTCACTGAAGCTTTCTTT.